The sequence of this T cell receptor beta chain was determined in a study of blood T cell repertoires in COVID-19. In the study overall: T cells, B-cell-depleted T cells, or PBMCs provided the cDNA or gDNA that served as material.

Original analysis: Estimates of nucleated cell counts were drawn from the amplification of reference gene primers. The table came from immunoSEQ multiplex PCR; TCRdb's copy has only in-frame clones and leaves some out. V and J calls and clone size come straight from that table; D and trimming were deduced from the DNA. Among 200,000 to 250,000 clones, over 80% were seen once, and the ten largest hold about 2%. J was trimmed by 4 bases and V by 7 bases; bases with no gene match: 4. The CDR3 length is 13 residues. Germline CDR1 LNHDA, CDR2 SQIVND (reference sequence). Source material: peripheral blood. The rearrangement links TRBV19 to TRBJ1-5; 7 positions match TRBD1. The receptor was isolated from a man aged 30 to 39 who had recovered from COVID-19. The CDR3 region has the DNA TGTGCCAGTATGAAGGGGGCGAATCAGCCCCAGCATTTT. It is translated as CASMKGANQPQHF.